This entry lists 18 T cell receptor beta chains sequenced from one sample in a study of CD8+CD57+ T cells in acquired aplastic anemia. Genomic DNA templated the TCR beta VDJ and CDR3 profiling. MiXCR, applied by TCRdb to the reads, yields one record per CDR3 protein. The top ten clones hold roughly 64% of a sample with 200,000 to 250,000 distinct CDR3 sequences, over 55% of them seen once. The patients chosen for sequencing had shown expansion of CD8+CD57+ cells (detected by flow cytometry). The sequenced sample was sorted CD4+, CD8+, or CD8+CD57+ T cells (not recorded which) from PBMCs. The receptor source for this set is a human donor with aplastic anemia.

The chain combines TRBV10-3 with TRBJ1-5, with 7 bases aligning to TRBD1. Looked up from germline, CDR1 is ENHRY and CDR2 is SYGVKD. The CDR3 spans 18 residues. The junction had 22 bases not matched to a gene; V was cut back by 10 bases and J by 4 bases. The CDR3 loop is CASSYADPGTVVNQPQHF. DNA of the CDR3: TGTGCCAGCAGCTATGCAGATCCCGGGACAGTGGTTAATCAGCCCCAGCATTTT.

In its sample, this clonotype was seen many times. The chain combines TRBV12-3 or TRBV12-4 with TRBJ1-2, with 8 bases lining up with TRBD1. This CDR3 spans 14 amino acids. V gave up 6 bases and J gave up 6 bases; unmatched junction bases: 9. CDR3 in DNA: TGTGCCAGCAGGGTTCAGGGGGCGTCCGATGGCTACACCTTC. It translates to CASRVQGASDGYTF.

The chain joins TRBV7-2 to TRBJ2-7; 9 nucleotides match TRBD2. From germline, CDR1 is SGHTA and CDR2 FQGNSA. The CDR3 runs 13 residues. V lost 8 bases, J lost 2 bases, and 4 bases stayed unmatched. DNA of the CDR3: TGTGCCAGCTCTAGCGGGGCCGCCTACGAGCAGTACTTC. Translating gives CASSSGAAYEQYF.

This rearrangement joins TRBV29-1 to TRBJ2-3; D call uncertain. V lost 7 bases and J 0 bases, leaving 8 bases between the germline ends. Looked up from germline, CDR1 is SQVTM and CDR2 is ANQGSEA. CDR3 length equals 12 residues. This chain's CDR3 is CSGTTSTDTQYF. As DNA, the CDR3 is TGCAGCGGCACGACTAGCACAGATACGCAGTATTTT.

This clonotype was recorded only once. The rearrangement links TRBV10-3 to TRBJ2-2, with D maybe TRBD1 (6 bases). Per the germline V gene, CDR1 is ENHRY and CDR2 is SYGVKD. The CDR3 is made up of 15 amino acids. Trimming removed 6 bases at V and 1 base at J, with 12 bases between. The CDR3 loop is CAISRLGGNTGELFF. CDR3 bases: TGTGCCATCAGCCGGTTAGGGGGGAACACCGGGGAGCTGTTTTTT.

The V call is TRBV2, the J call TRBJ2-2; unclear D gene. The V gene lost 7 bases and the J gene lost 0 bases, with 6 bases spanning the gap. Germline V gives CDR1 SNHLY, CDR2 FYNNEI. The CDR3 has 13 amino acids. CDR3 in DNA: TGTGCCAGCAAGGTAACGAACACCGGGGAGCTGTTTTTT. This encodes CASKVTNTGELFF.

In this sample, this clonotype turned up a few times. The V call is TRBV7-6, the J call TRBJ2-7; 7 bases agree with TRBD1. This CDR3 comprises 14 residues. The V and J ends lost 3 bases and 6 bases, in that order; junction bases with no gene match: 8. The germline gives CDR1 SGHVS, CDR2 FNYEAQ. The CDR3 DNA is TGTGCCAGCAGCTTCTTTCCAGGGGGAGCCGAGCAGTACTTC. Residues: CASSFFPGGAEQYF.

V gene TRBV9 combines with J gene TRBJ2-3; D is possibly TRBD1 (5 bases). With 1 base removed from V and 4 bases from J, the gap between germline ends came to 13 bases. The germline CDR1 and CDR2 sequences are SGDLS and YYNGEE. The CDR3 covers 15 residues. The CDR3 sequence is CASSVQGSGADTQYF. For the CDR3, the DNA is TGTGCCAGCAGCGTACAGGGTTCTGGTGCAGATACGCAGTATTTT. The full variable domain, in which reference TRBV9 and TRBJ2-3 provide the parts outside the CDR3, is DSGVTQTPKHLITATGQRVTLRCSPRSGDLSVYWYQQSLDQGLQFLIQYYNGEERAKGNILERFSAQQFPDLHSELNLSSLELGDSALYFCASSVQGSGADTQYFGPGTRLTVL.

This clonotype was observed a handful of times. The rearrangement joins TRBV6-5 to TRBJ2-2; D is perhaps TRBD1 (5 bases). This CDR3 spans 14 amino acids. The V end lost 5 bases, the J end lost 5 bases, and 12 bases lay between the germline ends. The germline V gene has CDR1 MNHEY and CDR2 SVGAGI. This CDR3 reads CASSLTQGTGELFF. The DNA of the CDR3 is TGTGCCAGCAGTCTCACTCAGGGTACCGGGGAGCTGTTTTTT.

A remark on this clonotype: A read error may produce the germline difference seen at one junction end. The chain employs TRBV7-9 and TRBJ2-1; D tentatively fits TRBD1 or TRBD2 (7 bases each). CDR1 is SEHNR and CDR2 is FQNEAQ in the germline V gene (reference sequence). The CDR3 runs 15 residues. The DNA for the CDR3 is TGTGCCAGCAGCTTAGGGCAGGGGGACTACAATGGGCAGTTCTTC. As protein: CASSLGQGDYNGQFF.

The chain links TRBV14 to TRBJ2-3; no clear D. V lost 2 bases, J lost 6 bases, and 9 bases lay in between. This CDR3 is built from 13 residues. Germline V gives CDR1 SGHDN, CDR2 FVKESK. CDR3 DNA sequence: TGTGCCAGCAGCCAATCCCTTTGGGATACGCAGTATTTT. This encodes CASSQSLWDTQYF. The complete variable domain, with remaining parts taken from reference TRBV14 and TRBJ2-3, reads EAGVTQFPSHSVIEKGQTVTLRCDPISGHDNLYWYRRVMGKEIKFLLHFVKESKQDESGMPNNRFLAERTGGTYSTLKVQPAELEDSGVYFCASSQSLWDTQYFGPGTRLTVL.

J is TRBJ2-7 and V is TRBV7-2; 8 nucleotides agree with TRBD2. Per germline, CDR1 SGHTA and CDR2 FQGNSA. The CDR3 extends over 15 amino acids. V gave up 5 bases and J gave up 0 bases; unmatched junction bases: 6. CDR3: CASSPQAGDSYEQYF. DNA for the CDR3: TGTGCCAGCAGCCCCCAAGCGGGGGACTCCTACGAGCAGTACTTC.

This clonotype turned up a few times. The genes are TRBV9 and TRBJ2-1; possible D gene TRBD1, 6 bases. V was pared by 0 bases and J by 5 bases, with 18 bases between. The CDR3 spans 17 residues. Per the germline V gene, CDR1 is SGDLS and CDR2 is YYNGEE. The CDR3 region has the DNA TGTGCCAGCAGCGTAGGCATTAGCCAGGGGATGCACAATGAGCAGTTCTTC. Protein: CASSVGISQGMHNEQFF.

V usage is TRBV6-8 and J usage is TRBJ2-1, with 7 bases identical to TRBD2. After removal of 2 bases from V and 8 bases from J, the junction contained 9 bases not matched to a gene. This CDR3 region has 15 residues. Germline values: CDR1 MNHGY, CDR2 SAAAGT. CDR3 DNA: TGTGCCAGCAGTTACCGCGGGGGTGTGTTGGATGAGCAGTTCTTC. Amino acids: CASSYRGGVLDEQFF.

The chain uses TRBV19 and TRBJ1-6; no clear D gene. The ends were cut back, 4 bases at V and 8 bases at J, with 9 bases in the middle. This CDR3 spans 13 amino acids. Germline V gene sequence: CDR1 LNHDA, CDR2 SQIVND (reference sequence). CDR3 nucleotides: TGTGCCAGTAGTAGAGCCGCACATTCACCCCTCCACTTT. This translates into CASSRAAHSPLHF.

The chain carries TRBV24-1 and TRBJ2-1; tentatively, D is TRBD2 (5 bases). This CDR3 is 15 amino acids long. V lost 6 bases and J lost 6, with 17 bases in between. CDR1 and CDR2 from the germline V gene are KGHDR and SFDVKD. Here the CDR3 DNA reads TGTGCCACCAGTCCCTCCGGGGTGACACCCAATGAGCAGTTCTTC. It codes for CATSPSGVTPNEQFF.

Details on this clonotype: Mismatch with germline at one junction end may stem from a read error. The V call is TRBV5-1, the J call TRBJ1-5; D gene uncertain. Germline values: CDR1 SGHRS, CDR2 YFSETQ. The CDR3 sequence is 14 residues long. The DNA of the CDR3 is TGTGCCAGCAGCTTGAGTAGTAGCAATCAGCCCCAGCATTTT. This encodes CASSLSSSNQPQHF.

V and J are TRBV19 and TRBJ1-5, with 7 bases matching TRBD1. Germline V gene data show CDR1 as LNHDA and CDR2 as SQIVND (reference sequence). J was trimmed by 5 bases and V by 8 bases; bases with no gene match: 12. This CDR3 is 15 amino acids long. As DNA, the CDR3 is TGTGCCAGTCTAAAACAGGGGAGAACGGATCAGCCCCAGCATTTT. Amino acids: CASLKQGRTDQPQHF.